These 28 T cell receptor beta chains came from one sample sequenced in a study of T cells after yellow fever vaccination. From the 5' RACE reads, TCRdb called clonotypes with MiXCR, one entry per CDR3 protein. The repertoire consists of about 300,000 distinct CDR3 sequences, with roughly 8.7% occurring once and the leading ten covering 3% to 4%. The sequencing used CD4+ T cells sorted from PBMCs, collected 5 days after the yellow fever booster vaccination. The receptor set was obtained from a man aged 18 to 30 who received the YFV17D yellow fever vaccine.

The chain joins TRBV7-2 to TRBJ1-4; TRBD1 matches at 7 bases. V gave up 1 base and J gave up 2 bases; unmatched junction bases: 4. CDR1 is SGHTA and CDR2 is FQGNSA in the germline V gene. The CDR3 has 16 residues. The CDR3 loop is CASSLERGLTNEKLFF. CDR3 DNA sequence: TGTGCCAGCAGCTTAGAGAGGGGGCTGACTAATGAAAAACTGTTTTTT.

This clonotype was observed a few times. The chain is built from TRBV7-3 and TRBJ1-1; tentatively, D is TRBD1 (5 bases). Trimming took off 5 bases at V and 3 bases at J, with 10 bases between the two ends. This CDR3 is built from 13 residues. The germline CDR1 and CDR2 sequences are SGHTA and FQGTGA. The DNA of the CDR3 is TGTGCCAGCAGCGTACAGGAGGACACTGAAGCTTTCTTT. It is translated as CASSVQEDTEAFF.

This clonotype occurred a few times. This CDR3 reads CASSRGDRENTEAFF. The CDR3 coding sequence is TGTGCCAGCAGCCGGGGGGACAGGGAGAACACTGAAGCTTTCTTT. The gene calls are TRBV12-3 or TRBV12-4 and TRBJ1-1; 9 nucleotides align to TRBD1. The CDR3 spans 15 residues. V trimming: 6 bases; J trimming: 1 base; junction bases outside the gene matches: 6.

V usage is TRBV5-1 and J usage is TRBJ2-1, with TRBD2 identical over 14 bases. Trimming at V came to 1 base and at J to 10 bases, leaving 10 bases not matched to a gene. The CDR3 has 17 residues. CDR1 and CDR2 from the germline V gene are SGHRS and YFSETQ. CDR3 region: CASSLTRTSGGSGEQFF. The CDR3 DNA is TGCGCCAGCAGCTTGACCCGGACTAGCGGGGGGAGTGGAGAGCAGTTCTTC.

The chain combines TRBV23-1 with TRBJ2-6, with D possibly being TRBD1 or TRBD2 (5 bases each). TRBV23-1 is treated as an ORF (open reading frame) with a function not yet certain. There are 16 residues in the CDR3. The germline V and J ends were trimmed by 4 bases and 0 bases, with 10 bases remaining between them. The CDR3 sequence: CASSLGDGSGANVLTF. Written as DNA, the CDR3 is TGCGCCAGCAGTCTTGGGGACGGCTCTGGGGCCAACGTCCTGACTTTC.

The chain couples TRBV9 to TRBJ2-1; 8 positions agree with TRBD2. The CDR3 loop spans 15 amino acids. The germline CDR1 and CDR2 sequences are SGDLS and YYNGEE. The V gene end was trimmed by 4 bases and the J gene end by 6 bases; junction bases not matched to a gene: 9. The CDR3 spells CASSQTLAGGNEQFF. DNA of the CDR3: TGTGCCAGCAGCCAGACCCTAGCGGGTGGCAATGAGCAGTTCTTC.

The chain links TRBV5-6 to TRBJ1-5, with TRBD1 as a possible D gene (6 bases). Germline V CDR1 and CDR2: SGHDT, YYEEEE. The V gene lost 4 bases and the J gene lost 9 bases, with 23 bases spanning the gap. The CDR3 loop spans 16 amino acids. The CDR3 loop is CASSLLGGADNGPQHF. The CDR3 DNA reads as TGTGCCAGCAGCCTCTTGGGGGGGGCCGACAATGGGCCCCAGCATTTT.

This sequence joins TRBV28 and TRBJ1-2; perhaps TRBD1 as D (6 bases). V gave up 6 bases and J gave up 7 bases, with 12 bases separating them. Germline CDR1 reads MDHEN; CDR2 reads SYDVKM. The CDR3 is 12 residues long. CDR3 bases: TGTGCCAGCAGCATTAAGACAGGTGGCTACACCTTC. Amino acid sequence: CASSIKTGGYTF.

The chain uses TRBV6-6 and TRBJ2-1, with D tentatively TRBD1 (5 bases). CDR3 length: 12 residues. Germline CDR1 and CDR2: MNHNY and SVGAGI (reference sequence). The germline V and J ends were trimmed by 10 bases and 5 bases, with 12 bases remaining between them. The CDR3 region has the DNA TGTGCCACCGCTGACAGAAACAATGAGCAGTTCTTC. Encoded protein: CATADRNNEQFF.

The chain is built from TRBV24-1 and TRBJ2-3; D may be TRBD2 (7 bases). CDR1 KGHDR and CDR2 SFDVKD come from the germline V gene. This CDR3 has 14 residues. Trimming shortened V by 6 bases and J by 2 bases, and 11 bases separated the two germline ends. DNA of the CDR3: TGTGCCACCAGTAGGGGGGGGGCCACAGATACGCAGTATTTT. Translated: CATSRGGATDTQYF.

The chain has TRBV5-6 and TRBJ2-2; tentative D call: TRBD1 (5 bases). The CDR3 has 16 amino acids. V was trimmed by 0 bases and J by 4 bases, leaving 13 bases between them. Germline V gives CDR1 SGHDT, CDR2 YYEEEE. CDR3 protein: CASSLAEIRGTGELFF. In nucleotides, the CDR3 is TGTGCCAGCAGCTTGGCCGAAATTAGGGGCACCGGGGAGCTGTTTTTT.

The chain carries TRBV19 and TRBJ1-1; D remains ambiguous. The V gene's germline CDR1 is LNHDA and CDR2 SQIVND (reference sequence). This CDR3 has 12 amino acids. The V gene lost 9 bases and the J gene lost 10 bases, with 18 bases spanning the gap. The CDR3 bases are TGTGCCAGCAGGACTATCCCCCGGAGAGCTTTCTTT. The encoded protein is CASRTIPRRAFF.

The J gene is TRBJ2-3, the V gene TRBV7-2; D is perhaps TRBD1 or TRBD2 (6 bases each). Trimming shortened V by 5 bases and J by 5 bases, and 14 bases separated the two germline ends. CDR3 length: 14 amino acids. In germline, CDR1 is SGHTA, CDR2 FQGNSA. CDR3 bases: TGTGCCAGCAGCCCGGGGGCCGGGAAAGATACGCAGTATTTT. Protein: CASSPGAGKDTQYF.

The CDR3 is CASRQGGGYNEQFF. Here the CDR3 DNA reads TGCGCCAGCAGGCAAGGGGGGGGATACAATGAGCAGTTCTTC. The V gene is TRBV5-1, the J gene TRBJ2-1; D might be TRBD2 (7 bases). V was trimmed by 5 bases and J by 4 bases, leaving 13 bases between them. Germline values: CDR1 SGHRS, CDR2 YFSETQ. The length of the CDR3 is 14 residues. Looking up the rest from reference TRBV5-1 and TRBJ2-1 gives the full variable domain: KAGVTQTPRYLIKTRGQQVTLSCSPISGHRSVSWYQQTPGQGLQFLFEYFSETQRNKGNFPGRFSGRQFSNSRSEMNVSTLELGDSALYLCASRQGGGYNEQFFGPGTRLTVL.

DNA for the CDR3: TGCGCCAGCAGCTTGGTCCCAGGGGGCGACACCGGGGAGCTGTTTTTT. Its translation is CASSLVPGGDTGELFF. The genes are TRBV5-1 and TRBJ2-2; 8 bases map to TRBD1. V lost 0 bases and J lost 3; bases outside the gene matches: 4. Germline loops: CDR1 SGHRS, CDR2 YFSETQ. The CDR3 is 16 residues long.

The CDR3 region has the DNA TGTGCCAGCAGCCAAGATATCCTAGCCGAATACACAGATACGCAGTATTTT. Translation gives CASSQDILAEYTDTQYF. The chain combines TRBV4-2 with TRBJ2-3; weak D call: TRBD2 (5 bases). The CDR3 is made up of 17 amino acids. Trimming stripped 0 bases from V and 2 bases from J, with 15 bases between. CDR1 is LGHNA and CDR2 is YNFKEQ in the germline V gene.

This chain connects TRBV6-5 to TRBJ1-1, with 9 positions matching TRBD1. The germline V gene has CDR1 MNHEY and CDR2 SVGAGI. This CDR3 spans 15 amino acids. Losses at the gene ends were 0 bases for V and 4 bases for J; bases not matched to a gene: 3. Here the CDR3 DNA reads TGTGCCAGCAGTTACTCGGGACAGGGTATCACTGAAGCTTTCTTT. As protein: CASSYSGQGITEAFF.

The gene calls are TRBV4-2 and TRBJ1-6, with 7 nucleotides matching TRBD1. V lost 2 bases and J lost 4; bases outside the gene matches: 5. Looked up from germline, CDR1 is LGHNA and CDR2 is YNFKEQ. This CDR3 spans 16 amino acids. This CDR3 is CASSQIGGEYNSPLHF. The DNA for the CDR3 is TGTGCCAGCAGCCAAATAGGGGGCGAGTATAATTCACCCCTCCACTTT.

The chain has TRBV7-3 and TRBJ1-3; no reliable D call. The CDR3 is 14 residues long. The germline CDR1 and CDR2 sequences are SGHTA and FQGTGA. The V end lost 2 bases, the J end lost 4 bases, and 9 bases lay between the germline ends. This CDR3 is CASSLGSDGNTIYF. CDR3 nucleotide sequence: TGTGCCAGCAGCTTAGGGTCAGACGGAAACACCATATATTTT.

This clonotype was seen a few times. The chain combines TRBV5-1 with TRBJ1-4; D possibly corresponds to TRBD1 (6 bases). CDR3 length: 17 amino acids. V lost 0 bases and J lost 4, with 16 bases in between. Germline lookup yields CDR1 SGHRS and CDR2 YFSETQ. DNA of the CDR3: TGCGCCAGCAGCTTGGAGTTTGGGGGGCAACTTAATGAAAAACTGTTTTTT. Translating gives CASSLEFGGQLNEKLFF.

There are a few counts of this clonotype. The CDR3: CASSLVGGGAGDDGYTF. Here the CDR3 DNA reads TGTGCCAGCAGCTTAGTCGGAGGGGGCGCAGGTGACGATGGCTACACCTTC. V and J are TRBV11-2 and TRBJ1-2, with 7 bases lining up with TRBD1. J lost 6 bases, V lost 1 base, and 14 bases had no gene match. This CDR3 spans 17 amino acids. Germline lookup yields CDR1 SGHAT and CDR2 FQNNGV.

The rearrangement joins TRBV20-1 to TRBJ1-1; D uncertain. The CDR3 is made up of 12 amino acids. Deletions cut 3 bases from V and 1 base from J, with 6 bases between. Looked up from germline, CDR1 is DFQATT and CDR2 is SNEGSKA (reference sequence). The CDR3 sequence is CSASPSNTEAFF. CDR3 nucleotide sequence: TGCAGTGCTAGTCCGTCGAACACTGAAGCTTTCTTT.

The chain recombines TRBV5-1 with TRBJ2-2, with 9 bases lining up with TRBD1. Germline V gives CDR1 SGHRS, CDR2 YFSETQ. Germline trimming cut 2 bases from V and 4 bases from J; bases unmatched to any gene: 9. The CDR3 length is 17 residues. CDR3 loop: CASSFTSGQGTTGELFF. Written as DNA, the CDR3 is TGCGCCAGCAGCTTCACCTCGGGACAGGGTACCACCGGGGAGCTGTTTTTT.

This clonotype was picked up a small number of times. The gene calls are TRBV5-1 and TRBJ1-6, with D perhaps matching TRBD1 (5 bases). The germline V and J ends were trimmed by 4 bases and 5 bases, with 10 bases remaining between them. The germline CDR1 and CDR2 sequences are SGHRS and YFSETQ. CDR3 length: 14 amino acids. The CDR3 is CASSDQGHNSPLHF. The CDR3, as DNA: TGCGCCAGCAGCGACCAGGGACATAATTCACCCCTCCACTTT.

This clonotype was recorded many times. The CDR3: CASSLRGVQETQYF. CDR3 DNA sequence: TGTGCCAGCAGCTTACGGGGGGTCCAAGAGACCCAGTACTTC. The V gene is TRBV9, the J gene TRBJ2-5; 7 nucleotides match TRBD2. Trimming removed 4 bases from V and 1 base from J; junction bases left unmatched: 4. The germline CDR1 and CDR2 sequences are SGDLS and YYNGEE. CDR3 length: 14 amino acids. Full variable domain (remainder filled in from reference TRBV9 and TRBJ2-5): DSGVTQTPKHLITATGQRVTLRCSPRSGDLSVYWYQQSLDQGLQFLIQYYNGEERAKGNILERFSAQQFPDLHSELNLSSLELGDSALYFCASSLRGVQETQYFGPGTRLLVL.

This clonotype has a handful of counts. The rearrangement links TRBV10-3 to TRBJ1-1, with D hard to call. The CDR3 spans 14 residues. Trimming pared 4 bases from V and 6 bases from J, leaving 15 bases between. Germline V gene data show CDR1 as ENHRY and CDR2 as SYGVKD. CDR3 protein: CAISGRGGSSEAFF. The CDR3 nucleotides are TGTGCCATCAGTGGCCGCGGTGGAAGCTCTGAAGCTTTCTTT.

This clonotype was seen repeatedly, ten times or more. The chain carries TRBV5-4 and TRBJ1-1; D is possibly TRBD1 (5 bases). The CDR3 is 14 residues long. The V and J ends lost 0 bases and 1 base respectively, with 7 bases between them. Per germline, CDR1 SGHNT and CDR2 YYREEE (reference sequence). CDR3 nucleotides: TGTGCCAGCAGCTTGGGACAGCAGAACACTGAAGCTTTCTTT. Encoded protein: CASSLGQQNTEAFF.

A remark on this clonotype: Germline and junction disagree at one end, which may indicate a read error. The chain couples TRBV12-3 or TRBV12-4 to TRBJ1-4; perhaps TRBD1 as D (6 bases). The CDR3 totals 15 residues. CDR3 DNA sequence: TGTGCCAGCAGTCCGTCCAGGGGAGCTAACGAAAAACTGTTTTTT. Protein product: CASSPSRGANEKLFF.